The 10 T cell receptor beta chains below all came from one sample that was sequenced in a study of cytomegalovirus exposure and HLA in healthy donors. PCR was performed using 60 Vbeta and 13 Jbeta primers. Generated by immunoSEQ multiplex PCR, the TCRdb table keeps only in-frame clones and is missing some. The sample carries 150,000 or so clones, about 64% recorded once. Sequencing was done on a sample of PBMCs. These receptors originate from a woman aged 25-40 years in good health and CMV-seropositive.

The chain joins TRBV2 to TRBJ2-5; the match to TRBD1 covers 8 bases. The DNA end is more similar to TRBJ2-7, so the J call may be wrong. The CDR3 consists of 15 residues. Germline V gene lookup returns CDR1 SNHLY and CDR2 FYNNEI. CDR3 residues: CASSPGGTGPYEQYF. As DNA, the CDR3 is TGTGCCAGCAGCCCTGGCGGGACAGGCCCCTACGAGCAGTACTTC.

The chain employs TRBV28 and TRBJ1-4; 10 bases align to TRBD1. Germline lookup yields CDR1 MDHEN and CDR2 SYDVKM. This CDR3 spans 15 amino acids. Trimming took 5 bases from V and 10 from J; bases not matched to a gene: 10. The CDR3 loop is CASSPPGQGVLKLFF. The DNA for the CDR3 is TGTGCCAGCAGTCCCCCAGGACAGGGGGTTTTAAAACTGTTTTTT.

The chain links TRBV5-1 to TRBJ2-7; 7 bases map to TRBD1. The CDR3 runs 16 residues. Losses at the gene ends were 3 bases for V and 2 bases for J; bases not matched to a gene: 11. Germline values: CDR1 SGHRS, CDR2 YFSETQ. Here the CDR3 reads CASSSVEGQRTYEQYF. Written as DNA, the CDR3 is TGCGCCAGCAGCTCCGTTGAGGGACAGCGGACCTACGAGCAGTACTTC. Using reference TRBV5-1 and TRBJ2-7 for the parts outside the CDR3, the full variable domain is KAGVTQTPRYLIKTRGQQVTLSCSPISGHRSVSWYQQTPGQGLQFLFEYFSETQRNKGNFPGRFSGRQFSNSRSEMNVSTLELGDSALYLCASSSVEGQRTYEQYFGPGTRLTVT.

This clone was recorded only once. J is TRBJ2-7 and V is TRBV7-9, with 15 bases that match TRBD2. V lost 5 bases and J lost 4; bases outside the gene matches: 12. The CDR3 is 18 amino acids. Looked up from germline, CDR1 is SEHNR and CDR2 is FQNEAQ (reference sequence). The CDR3: CASSPTPGLAGGRYEQYF. In DNA form, the CDR3 reads TGTGCCAGCAGCCCGACTCCGGGACTAGCGGGGGGACGGTACGAGCAGTACTTC.

The chain links TRBV7-6 to TRBJ1-1; D may be TRBD1 (5 bases). V lost 1 base and J 1 base, leaving 10 bases between the germline ends. Germline assignment: CDR1 SGHVS and CDR2 FNYEAQ. CDR3 length: 15 amino acids. CDR3 sequence (DNA): TGTGCCAGCAGCTTAGTTCAGGGCGGGAACACTGAAGCTTTCTTT. It specifies CASSLVQGGNTEAFF.

CDR3 region: CSPLTGYYEQYF. CDR3 sequence (DNA): TGCAGCCCCCTGACAGGGTACTACGAGCAGTACTTC. V usage is TRBV29-1 and J usage is TRBJ2-7; 7 bases are shared with TRBD1. Germline loops: CDR1 SQVTM, CDR2 ANQGSEA. The trim removed 8 bases at V and 3 bases at J, leaving 7 bases unmatched. CDR3 length equals 12 residues.

This clone was counted between two and nine times. The chain links TRBV5-4 to TRBJ2-2; 8 bases fit TRBD1. J lost 6 bases, V lost 4 bases, and 5 bases had no gene match. This CDR3 spans 14 amino acids. From germline, CDR1 is SGHNT and CDR2 YYREEE (reference sequence). Here the CDR3 DNA reads TGTGCCAGCAGCGCCCAGGGGGCTGCCGGGGAGCTGTTTTTT. Translation gives CASSAQGAAGELFF.

The V and J genes are TRBV5-6 and TRBJ1-4, with TRBD1 as a possible D gene (5 bases). CDR1 is SGHDT and CDR2 is YYEEEE in the germline V gene. The CDR3 loop spans 13 amino acids. The V end was cut by 7 bases, the J end by 7 bases, with 14 bases between. CDR3: CASRQGWGEKLFF. CDR3 bases: TGTGCCAGCCGCCAGGGCTGGGGTGAAAAACTGTTTTTT.

This clone showed up just a few times. This chain joins TRBV19 and TRBJ1-5; the D gene is possibly TRBD1 (6 bases). Trimming left V 9 bases short and J 3 bases short, with 18 bases between. The CDR3 sequence is 15 residues long. Germline V gene sequence: CDR1 LNHDA, CDR2 SQIVND (reference sequence). The CDR3 DNA reads TGTGCCAGCCGCGCGGCGGGGGGCAACAATCAGCCCCAGCATTTT. Its protein is CASRAAGGNNQPQHF.

This clone has just a few counts. The chain joins TRBV5-4 to TRBJ2-3, with 11 nucleotides matching TRBD1. Trimming cost V 6 bases and J 4 bases; bases outside gene matches: 13. Per the germline V gene, CDR1 is SGHNT and CDR2 is YYREEE (reference sequence). The CDR3 is 17 amino acids. The CDR3 bases are TGTGCCAGCAATAAAATGGGGGACAGGGGGTTTTCAGATACGCAGTATTTT. Amino acids: CASNKMGDRGFSDTQYF.